This T cell receptor (beta chain) came from a study of blood T cell repertoires in COVID-19. Study context: There were acute and convalescent COVID-19 samples, and they came from the United States, Italy and Spain. Sample material is recorded as cDNA or gDNA derived from T cells, B-cell-depleted T cells, or PBMCs.

Original processing methods: Amplified reference gene primers provided the basis for estimating nucleated cell counts. The data were produced by immunoSEQ multiplex PCR, yet TCRdb's version contains in-frame clones alone and is incomplete. That table gives V, J and clone size, and the DNA gave D and trimming. The repertoire has nearly 350,000 clones, about 93% of them found once; the top ten carry around 3.3%. This CDR3 is built from 15 residues. Germline V gives CDR1 MGHDK, CDR2 SYGVNS. The V and J ends lost 7 bases and 5 bases, in that order; junction bases with no gene match: 10. The specimen was peripheral blood. The chain has TRBV25-1 and TRBJ2-1; 8 bases are a match to TRBD2. This receptor was taken from a woman between 18 and 29 years old who had recovered from COVID-19. CDR3 residues: CASIRTGGRHNEQFF. The CDR3 bases are TGTGCCAGCATACGAACGGGCGGGAGGCACAATGAGCAGTTCTTC. Full variable domain (missing parts from reference TRBV25-1 and TRBJ2-1): EADIYQTPRYLVIGTGKKITLECSQTMGHDKMYWYQQDPGMELHLIHYSYGVNSTEKGDLSSESTVSRIRTEHFPLTLESARPSHTSQYLCASIRTGGRHNEQFFGPGTRLTVL.